These 32 T cell receptor beta chains were sequenced from one sample in a study of cytomegalovirus exposure and HLA in healthy donors. Both 60 Vbeta primers and 13 Jbeta primers went into the PCR. Clones were sequenced by immunoSEQ multiplex PCR, and TCRdb holds only the in-frame ones, with some missing. The sample yields approximately 210,000 clones, approximately 80% seen once. The sample taken for sequencing was PBMCs. These receptors all come from a woman in her forties or fifties in good health and CMV-seropositive.

This rearrangement joins TRBV19 to TRBJ1-1, with 9 bases identical to TRBD1. The CDR3 runs 13 residues. Germline V lookup: CDR1 LNHDA, CDR2 SQIVND (reference sequence). With 4 bases clipped from V and 8 bases from J, the junction kept 5 bases outside the gene matches. The chain's CDR3 is CASSTQGQGEAFF. In DNA form, the CDR3 reads TGTGCCAGTAGTACACAGGGACAGGGAGAAGCTTTCTTT.

V is TRBV5-1 and J is TRBJ1-2; a weak D match, TRBD1 (5 bases). V lost 3 bases to trimming and J lost 6 bases, with 12 bases between them. The CDR3 length is 13 residues. CDR1 SGHRS and CDR2 YFSETQ come from the germline V gene. The CDR3 DNA is TGCGCCAGCAGCTACCCAGGGTATGATGGCTACACCTTC. As protein: CASSYPGYDGYTF.

The chain couples TRBV2 to TRBJ1-1; D is ambiguous. Trimming stripped 3 bases from V and 6 bases from J, with 11 bases between. The CDR3 contains 13 residues. The germline gives CDR1 SNHLY, CDR2 FYNNEI. CDR3 sequence reads: CASSDGDNSEAFF. For the CDR3, the DNA is TGTGCCAGCAGTGACGGGGATAATTCTGAAGCTTTCTTT.

The chain has TRBV30 and TRBJ2-3, with TRBD2 identical over 9 bases. V shed 1 base, J shed 5 bases, and the junction held 10 bases outside the gene matches. Germline V gene lookup returns CDR1 GTSNPN and CDR2 SVGIG (reference sequence). The CDR3 runs to 16 residues. Here the CDR3 reads CAWSGPAGGRGDTQYF. The CDR3 nucleotides are TGTGCCTGGAGTGGTCCAGCGGGGGGCCGTGGAGATACGCAGTATTTT.

CDR3 sequence reads: CASSPRQGSVEQYF. The CDR3 DNA follows: TGTGCCAGTAGTCCACGACAGGGGTCGGTCGAGCAGTACTTC. The genes are TRBV19 and TRBJ2-7, with 8 bases fitting TRBD1. CDR1 and CDR2 (germline): LNHDA, SQIVND (reference sequence). The CDR3 has 14 amino acids. With V trimmed by 5 bases and J by 6 bases, 9 bases remained unmatched.

The gene calls are TRBV5-4 and TRBJ2-1, with 8 bases lining up with TRBD1. Trimming cost V 3 bases and J 5 bases; bases outside gene matches: 7. CDR3 length equals 15 residues. The V gene's germline CDR1 is SGHNT and CDR2 YYREEE (reference sequence). The CDR3 here is CASSSVRQGNNEQFF. In DNA form, the CDR3 reads TGTGCCAGCAGCTCAGTGAGACAGGGGAACAATGAGCAGTTCTTC. The full variable domain, its missing parts supplied by reference TRBV5-4 and TRBJ2-1, is ETGVTQSPTHLIKTRGQQVTLRCSSQSGHNTVSWYQQALGQGPQFIFQYYREEENGRGNFPPRFSGLQFPNYSSELNVNALELDDSALYLCASSSVRQGNNEQFFGPGTRLTVL.

This clone was recorded at least ten times. The V call is TRBV5-1, the J call TRBJ2-3, with 7 positions matching TRBD2. The germline V gene encodes CDR1 SGHRS and CDR2 YFSETQ. The ends lost 4 bases at V and 4 bases at J; junction bases unmatched: 12. The CDR3 has 16 amino acids. The CDR3 DNA follows: TGCGCCAGCAGCCTAGCGGTACTTTCCCGATCAGATACGCAGTATTTT. This sequence encodes CASSLAVLSRSDTQYF.

The chain combines TRBV27 with TRBJ1-2; TRBD1 matches at 9 bases. The junction had 12 bases not matched to a gene; V was cut back by 5 bases and J by 5 bases. Looked up from germline, CDR1 is MNHEY and CDR2 is SMNVEV (reference sequence). The CDR3 totals 16 residues. CDR3 DNA: TGTGCCAGCAGTCCCTACAGGGACAGGGTGGCGTATGGCTACACCTTC. The encoded protein is CASSPYRDRVAYGYTF.

This CDR3 reads CATSRDRTAGELFF. The CDR3 nucleotides read TGTGCCACCAGCAGGGATAGGACAGCCGGGGAGCTGTTTTTT. J is TRBJ2-2 and V is TRBV15; D possibly corresponds to TRBD1 (6 bases). The CDR3 extends over 14 amino acids. The V gene's germline CDR1 is LNHNV and CDR2 YYDKDF (reference sequence). Deletions cut 3 bases from V and 6 bases from J, with 11 bases between.

The genes are TRBV5-1 and TRBJ2-3; 7 nucleotides line up with TRBD1. Germline CDR1 SGHRS, CDR2 YFSETQ. The junction had 5 bases not matched to a gene; V was cut back by 5 bases and J by 8 bases. The CDR3 covers 12 residues. The CDR3 reads CASRDTGVTQYF. The CDR3 DNA is TGCGCCAGCAGGGATACAGGGGTTACGCAGTATTTT.

V is TRBV6-4 and J is TRBJ1-5; D may be TRBD1 (5 bases). CDR1 is MRHNA, CDR2 SNTAGT, per germline. V gave up 5 bases and J gave up 6 bases, with 14 bases separating them. This CDR3 is 14 amino acids long. CDR3 DNA: TGTGCCAGCAGTTTATGGGGGGGAGGTCAGCCCCAGCATTTT. Translated, it gives CASSLWGGGQPQHF.

CDR3 coding DNA: TGTGCCAGCAGTTTAGGGGGGCAGGGGGCCCATGGCTACACCTTC. It is translated as CASSLGGQGAHGYTF. The rearrangement links TRBV28 to TRBJ1-2; TRBD1 aligns across 8 bases. Unmatched junction bases numbered 8, after V lost 2 bases and J lost 6 bases. This CDR3 is built from 15 residues. Germline V CDR1 and CDR2: MDHEN, SYDVKM.

CDR3 bases: TGTGCCAGCAGTGTTAAATGGAGGGGGGGCCGCGATACGCAGTATTTT. Encoded protein: CASSVKWRGGRDTQYF. The V gene is TRBV2, the J gene TRBJ2-3, with D possibly TRBD2 on 7 matching bases. V gave up 4 bases and J gave up 6 bases, with 20 bases separating them. Per the germline V gene, CDR1 is SNHLY and CDR2 is FYNNEI. The CDR3 runs 16 residues.

This chain links TRBV11-2 with TRBJ2-5, with D unresolved. This CDR3 is built from 14 residues. Trimming took off 1 base at V and 0 bases at J, with 6 bases between the two ends. Per the germline V gene, CDR1 is SGHAT and CDR2 is FQNNGV. CDR3 coding DNA: TGTGCCAGCAGCTTAGGGGCATACCAAGAGACCCAGTACTTC. It yields the protein CASSLGAYQETQYF. Variable domain in full (rest from reference TRBV11-2 and TRBJ2-5): EAGVAQSPRYKIIEKRQSVAFWCNPISGHATLYWYQQILGQGPKLLIQFQNNGVVDDSQLPKDRFSAERLKGVDSTLKIQPAKLEDSAVYLCASSLGAYQETQYFGPGTRLLVL.

The genes are TRBV5-8 and TRBJ1-1, with D possibly being TRBD1 (6 bases). V was cut by 9 bases and J by 0 bases, with 18 bases left in between. This CDR3 comprises 15 residues. Germline CDR1 reads SGHTS; CDR2 reads YDEGEE. CDR3 sequence (DNA): TGTGCCACCTCACCGGGACAAAAAATGAACACTGAAGCTTTCTTT. It specifies CATSPGQKMNTEAFF.

A remark on this clone: The germline gene is not matched at one end of the junction; a read error may be the cause. The CDR3 is CANSPTSLGNQPQHF. CDR3 DNA sequence: TGTGCCAACTCACCAACCAGTCTCGGCAATCAGCCCCAGCATTTT. The chain employs TRBV18 and TRBJ1-5; D ambiguous. From germline, CDR1 is KGHSH and CDR2 LQKENI. There are 15 residues in the CDR3.

The J gene is TRBJ2-7, the V gene TRBV6-5; TRBD1 aligns across 8 bases. The V segment lost 5 bases and the J segment 3 bases; nucleotides outside the gene matches: 3. CDR1 is MNHEY and CDR2 is SVGAGI in the germline V gene. The CDR3 is 13 residues long. CDR3 coding DNA: TGTGCCAGCAGTGGACAGGGCCACTACGAGCAGTACTTC. It yields the protein CASSGQGHYEQYF.

This clone was observed a single time. The chain joins TRBV6-5 to TRBJ1-1, with 11 bases aligning to TRBD1. The J segment lost 4 bases and the V segment lost 5 bases, leaving 3 bases of the junction unmatched. Germline CDR1 is MNHEY and CDR2 is SVGAGI. The CDR3 runs 14 residues. For the CDR3, the DNA is TGTGCCAGCAGTCTGGACAGGGGGCTCACTGAAGCTTTCTTT. This encodes CASSLDRGLTEAFF.

The chain employs TRBV11-2 and TRBJ2-3; TRBD1 matches at 12 bases. Germline loops: CDR1 SGHAT, CDR2 FQNNGV. The V gene end was trimmed by 7 bases and the J gene end by 6 bases; junction bases not matched to a gene: 11. This CDR3 has 16 residues. The CDR3 loop reads CASTERGGTGGDTQYF. The CDR3 bases are TGTGCCAGCACCGAAAGGGGGGGGACAGGGGGCGATACGCAGTATTTT.

The genes are TRBV19 and TRBJ2-2; D remains unclear. V was trimmed by 6 bases and J by 3 bases, leaving 11 bases between them. The CDR3 totals 14 residues. Germline assignment: CDR1 LNHDA and CDR2 SQIVND (reference sequence). The CDR3 loop is CASSPNIDTGELFF. DNA for the CDR3: TGTGCCAGTAGCCCAAATATAGACACCGGGGAGCTGTTTTTT.

This chain connects TRBV7-2 to TRBJ2-2; D is perhaps TRBD2 (7 bases). The CDR3 contains 15 residues. V gave up 3 bases and J gave up 1 base, with 9 bases separating them. CDR1 SGHTA and CDR2 FQGNSA come from the germline V gene. The CDR3 region is CASSFRGGNTGELFF. The CDR3 region has the DNA TGTGCCAGCAGCTTTAGGGGGGGGAACACCGGGGAGCTGTTTTTT.

The chain couples TRBV10-2 to TRBJ2-5; 7 bases are a match to TRBD2. The CDR3 totals 14 residues. V lost 4 bases to trimming and J lost 5 bases; unmatched junction nucleotides: 7. The germline V gene has CDR1 WSHSY and CDR2 SAAADI. In nucleotides, the CDR3 is TGCGCCAGCAGTGTGGGGGGGAGCGGGGAGACCCAGTACTTC. This encodes CASSVGGSGETQYF.

The chain recombines TRBV25-1 with TRBJ2-5; 9 bases map to TRBD1. Germline values: CDR1 MGHDK, CDR2 SYGVNS. V gave up 7 bases and J gave up 4 bases; unmatched junction bases: 10. This CDR3 comprises 15 residues. The CDR3 DNA reads TGTGCCAGCAATCAACAGGGGGCACTCCCAGAGACCCAGTACTTC. Translating gives CASNQQGALPETQYF.

V usage is TRBV29-1 and J usage is TRBJ1-2; D might be TRBD1 (5 bases). Germline V lookup: CDR1 SQVTM, CDR2 ANQGSEA. The V gene lost 2 bases and the J gene lost 4 bases, with 14 bases spanning the gap. The CDR3 runs to 14 residues. CDR3 sequence: CSVESPTERYGYTF. The CDR3 DNA is TGCAGCGTTGAATCCCCGACAGAACGCTATGGCTACACCTTC. The variable domain in full, completed from reference TRBV29-1 and TRBJ1-2, reads SAVISQKPSRDICQRGTSLTIQCQVDSQVTMMFWYRQQPGQSLTLIATANQGSEATYESGFVIDKFPISRPNLTFSTLTVSNMSPEDSSIYLCSVESPTERYGYTFGSGTRLTVV.

V usage is TRBV10-2 and J usage is TRBJ2-7, with 11 bases identical to TRBD1. CDR3 size: 16 residues. Looked up from germline, CDR1 is WSHSY and CDR2 is SAAADI. V dropped 3 bases and J dropped 5; count of bases not matched to a gene: 9. DNA of the CDR3: TGCGCCAGCAGTGAAACAAGGACAGGGGGCGTCGACGAGCAGTACTTC. As protein: CASSETRTGGVDEQYF.

The sample holds a few counts of this clone. The rearrangement uses TRBV19 and TRBJ2-1; a weak D match, TRBD1 (5 bases). V was cut by 3 bases and J by 4 bases, with 7 bases left in between. The V gene's germline CDR1 is LNHDA and CDR2 SQIVND (reference sequence). This CDR3 spans 13 amino acids. In DNA, the CDR3 is TGTGCCAGTAGTATTAGACAGTACAATGAGCAGTTCTTC. This encodes CASSIRQYNEQFF.

The V and J genes are TRBV18 and TRBJ2-1; the match to TRBD2 covers 7 bases. The germline gives CDR1 KGHSH, CDR2 LQKENI. The length of the CDR3 is 13 residues. The V and J ends lost 8 bases and 15 bases, in that order; junction bases with no gene match: 16. CDR3 bases: TGTGCCAGCCGTCGACTAGCAGAGGACCCTTCGTTCTTC. As protein: CASRRLAEDPSFF.

The chain employs TRBV29-1 and TRBJ1-3; 8 bases match TRBD1. CDR3 length: 15 amino acids. Per the germline V gene, CDR1 is SQVTM and CDR2 is ANQGSEA. Trimming cost V 4 bases and J 1 base; bases outside gene matches: 6. CDR3 sequence (DNA): TGCAGCGTTGTTATTCAGGGGGCGTCTGGAAACACCATATATTTT. This sequence encodes CSVVIQGASGNTIYF.

The V and J genes are TRBV4-2 and TRBJ1-3; a weak D match, TRBD1 (6 bases). The CDR3 sequence is 17 residues long. The V and J ends lost 1 base and 2 bases respectively, with 15 bases between them. Germline CDR1 and CDR2: LGHNA and YNFKEQ. The CDR3 DNA is TGTGCCAGCAGCCAAGCCCCCACAGGGTTGACTGGAAACACCATATATTTT. It codes for CASSQAPTGLTGNTIYF.

This CDR3 is CASRGSLAEEQFF. CDR3 DNA sequence: TGCGCCAGCAGGGGTTCTCTAGCGGAGGAGCAGTTCTTC. The J gene is TRBJ2-1, the V gene TRBV4-1; the match to TRBD2 covers 7 bases. Germline CDR1 MGHRA, CDR2 YSYEKL. V shed 6 bases, J shed 10 bases, and the junction held 9 bases outside the gene matches. The length of the CDR3 is 13 residues.

The genes are TRBV19 and TRBJ1-5, with 8 positions matching TRBD1. This CDR3 is built from 15 residues. Per the germline V gene, CDR1 is LNHDA and CDR2 is SQIVND (reference sequence). V was pared by 1 base and J by 2 bases, with 1 base of the junction left unmatched. In nucleotides, the CDR3 is TGTGCCAGTAGTATAGGGGGACAGGGCAATCAGCCCCAGCATTTT. As protein: CASSIGGQGNQPQHF.

The gene calls are TRBV7-3 and TRBJ1-1; 7 positions agree with TRBD1. This CDR3 has 15 amino acids. V gave up 2 bases and J gave up 0 bases; unmatched junction bases: 3. Germline CDR1 SGHTA, CDR2 FQGTGA. CDR3 loop: CASSLQGGMNTEAFF. DNA of the CDR3: TGTGCCAGCAGCTTACAGGGGGGAATGAACACTGAAGCTTTCTTT.